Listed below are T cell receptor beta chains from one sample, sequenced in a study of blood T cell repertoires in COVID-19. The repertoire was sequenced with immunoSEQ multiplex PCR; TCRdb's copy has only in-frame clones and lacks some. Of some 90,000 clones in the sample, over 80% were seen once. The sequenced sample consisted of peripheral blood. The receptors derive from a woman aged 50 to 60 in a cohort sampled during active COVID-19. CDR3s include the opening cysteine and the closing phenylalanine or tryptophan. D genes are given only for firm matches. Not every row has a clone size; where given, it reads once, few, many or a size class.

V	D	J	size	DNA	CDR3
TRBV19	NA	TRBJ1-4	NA	TGTGCCAGTAGTAAAAGCCTCGAAGAAAAACTGTTTTTT	CASSKSLEEKLFF
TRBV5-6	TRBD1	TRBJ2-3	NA	TGTGCCAGCAGCATAACAGGGGGCAGGGCAGATACGCAGTATTTT	CASSITGGRADTQYF
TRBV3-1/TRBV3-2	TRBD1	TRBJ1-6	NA	TGTGCCAGCAGCCAACCCGGGACAGGGGGGTCACCCCTCCACTTT	CASSQPGTGGSPLHF
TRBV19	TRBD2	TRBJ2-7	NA	TGTGCCAGTAGTATAGCCGCTAGCGGGACTTACGAGCAGTACTTC	CASSIAASGTYEQYF
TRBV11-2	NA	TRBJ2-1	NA	TGTGCCAGCAGCACCTCCCCGAGCGATTACAATGAGCAGTTCTTC	CASSTSPSDYNEQFF
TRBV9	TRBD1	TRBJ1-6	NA	TGTGCCAGCAGCGTAGCTACCGACAGGGGTTCACCCCTCCACTTT	CASSVATDRGSPLHF
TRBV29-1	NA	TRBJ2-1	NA	TGCAGCGTTGAAGACGGAGTTTTGCGGTTCTTC	CSVEDGVLRFF
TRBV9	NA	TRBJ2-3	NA	TGTGCCAGCAGCACTACTGGGGCGGATACGCAGTATTTT	CASSTTGADTQYF
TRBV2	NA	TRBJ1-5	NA	TGTGCCAGCAGTGACAGGGTAGAGCAGCCCCAGCATTTT	CASSDRVEQPQHF
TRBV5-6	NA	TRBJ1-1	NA	TGTGCCAGCAGCTCCCGGAGGCTCATGAACACTGAAGCTTTCTTT	CASSSRRLMNTEAFF
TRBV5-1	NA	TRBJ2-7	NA	TGCGCCAGCAGCTTGGGGCCTACCGGGGCCTACGAGCAGTACTTC	CASSLGPTGAYEQYF
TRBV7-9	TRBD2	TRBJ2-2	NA	TGTGCCAGCTCAAGCGGGACCGCTGACACCGGGGAGCTGTTTTTT	CASSSGTADTGELFF
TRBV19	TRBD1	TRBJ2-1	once	TGTGCCAGTAGCCTACAGGGGCACGTCAATGAGCAGTTCTTC	CASSLQGHVNEQFF
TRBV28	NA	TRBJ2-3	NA	TGTGCCAGCAGTTCAGGGGCGACAGATACGCAGTATTTT	CASSSGATDTQYF
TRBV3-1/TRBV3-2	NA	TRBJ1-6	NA	TGTGCCAGCAGCTGGCCCGGGAATTCACCCCTCCACTTT	CASSWPGNSPLHF
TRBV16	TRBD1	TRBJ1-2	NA	TGTGCCAGCAGCCAGACGGACAGGGAGAGCGGCTACACCTTC	CASSQTDRESGYTF
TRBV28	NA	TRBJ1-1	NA	TGTGCCAGCAAGCCGCAAATGAACACTGAAGCTTTCTTT	CASKPQMNTEAFF
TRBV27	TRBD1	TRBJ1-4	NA	TGTGCCAGCAGTAACCAGGGGGAAAATGAAAAACTGTTTTTT	CASSNQGENEKLFF
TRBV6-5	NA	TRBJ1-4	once	TGTGCCAGCAGGACCCTTGGACAGTTCAATGAAAAACTGTTTTTT	CASRTLGQFNEKLFF
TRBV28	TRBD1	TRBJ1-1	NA	TGTGCCAGCAGTTTATGGACAGGGGCGAACACTGAAGCTTTCTTT	CASSLWTGANTEAFF
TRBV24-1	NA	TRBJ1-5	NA	TGTGCCACCAGTGATACAGGGAGTCCCCAGCATTTT	CATSDTGSPQHF